A single sample is the source of the 5 T cell receptor beta chains below, sequenced in a study of blood T cell repertoires in COVID-19. TCRdb's copy holds only in-frame clones and misses some; the assay was immunoSEQ multiplex PCR. The sample holds about 290,000 clones, over 80% seen once. Input material: peripheral blood. The receptors here all came from a woman between 45 and 60 years old with active or convalescent COVID-19.

The V gene is TRBV4-1, the J gene TRBJ2-1; 11 bases match TRBD2. Unmatched junction bases numbered 2, after V lost 6 bases and J lost 7 bases. The CDR3 has 13 residues. Germline lookup yields CDR1 MGHRA and CDR2 YSYEKL. This CDR3 reads CASRGLAENEQFF. CDR3 coding DNA: TGCGCCAGCAGGGGACTAGCGGAAAATGAGCAGTTCTTC.

This chain joins TRBV28 and TRBJ2-7; tentatively, D is TRBD2 (5 bases). The CDR3 length is 11 residues. Germline-derived CDR1 and CDR2 are MDHEN and SYDVKM. The V and J ends lost 7 bases and 4 bases respectively, with 8 bases between them. The CDR3 loop is CASKTRYEQYF. The DNA of the CDR3 is TGTGCCAGCAAAACTAGGTACGAGCAGTACTTC.

A few counts support this clone. The rearrangement joins TRBV20-1 to TRBJ1-2; 8 bases line up with TRBD1. After removal of 6 bases from V and 8 bases from J, the junction contained 5 bases not matched to a gene. The CDR3 covers 11 residues. CDR1 DFQATT and CDR2 SNEGSKA come from the germline V gene (reference sequence). CDR3 sequence reads: CSAGQGRGYTF. CDR3 DNA sequence: TGCAGTGCCGGACAGGGTCGAGGCTACACCTTC.

This chain links TRBV6-2 or TRBV6-3 with TRBJ2-1; TRBD2 matches 8 bases. Looked up from germline, CDR1 is MNHEY and CDR2 is SVGEGT. The CDR3 has 20 amino acids. Unmatched junction bases numbered 19, after V lost 5 bases and J lost 1 base. CDR3 residues: CASSPPLSGGPLRSYNEQFF. In nucleotides, the CDR3 is TGTGCCAGCAGTCCCCCCCTGTCGGGAGGGCCCCTTAGGTCCTACAATGAGCAGTTCTTC.

J is TRBJ2-3 and V is TRBV11-2; D call uncertain. Trimming cost V 0 bases and J 3 bases, with 4 bases left between them. The CDR3 covers 13 residues. In germline, CDR1 is SGHAT, CDR2 FQNNGV. CDR3 amino acids: CASSLERTDTQYF. CDR3 sequence (DNA): TGTGCCAGCAGCTTAGAGCGGACAGATACGCAGTATTTT.